This section outlines one T cell receptor (beta chain) sequence together with its context. The sample comes from a study of CD8 T cells in Susac syndrome. This CDR3 spans 16 amino acids. Germline V lookup: CDR1 SGHRS, CDR2 YFSETQ. The V end was cut by 0 bases, the J end by 5 bases, with 14 bases between. The authors reverse transcribed about 0.5 to 1 ug RNA with random hexamers. Via MiXCR, TCRdb re-called the immunoSEQ multiplex PCR reads, giving one row per CDR3 protein. The data contain 100,000 or so distinct CDR3 sequences, around 92% of them singletons. This TCR derives from a human donor in good health. Input material: CD8+ T cells from PBMCs. The J gene is TRBJ2-2, the V gene TRBV5-1, with D possibly matching TRBD2 (6 bases). As DNA, the CDR3 is TGCGCCAGCAGCTTGGCGGGGACTGTAAGAACCGGGGAGCTGTTTTTT. Protein product: CASSLAGTVRTGELFF.